These 25 T cell receptor beta chains were all obtained from the same sample, sequenced in a study of blood T cell repertoires in COVID-19. Sequencing was performed with immunoSEQ multiplex PCR; in TCRdb, only in-frame clones are kept and a portion is missing. The sample lists 20,000 or so clones, more than 85% occurring once. Sequencing was performed on peripheral blood. All receptors derive from a man between 65 and 85 years old with acute or convalescent COVID-19.

This clone is labeled as medium-sized (0.01 to 0.1%). The chain joins TRBV19 to TRBJ2-4; tentative D call: TRBD1 (5 bases). The CDR3 spans 15 residues. The ends were cut back, 6 bases at V and 1 base at J, with 13 bases in the middle. CDR1 is LNHDA, CDR2 SQIVND, per germline (reference sequence). The CDR3 DNA follows: TGTGCCAGTAGCTGGGCAGGGATGGCCAAAAACATTCAGTACTTC. The encoded protein is CASSWAGMAKNIQYF.

The genes are TRBV19 and TRBJ2-3, with a tentative D call TRBD1 (5 bases). In germline, CDR1 is LNHDA, CDR2 SQIVND (reference sequence). This CDR3 is 16 amino acids long. V gave up 1 base and J gave up 2 bases, with 13 bases separating them. Here the CDR3 DNA reads TGTGCCAGTAGTATAGGGCAGGGTTACGCCACAGATACGCAGTATTTT. Encoded protein: CASSIGQGYATDTQYF. Using reference TRBV19 and TRBJ2-3 for the parts outside the CDR3, the full variable domain is DGGITQSPKYLFRKEGQNVTLSCEQNLNHDAMYWYRQDPGQGLRLIYYSQIVNDFQKGDIAEGYSVSREKKESFPLTVTSAQKNPTAFYLCASSIGQGYATDTQYFGPGTRLTVL.

The rearrangement uses TRBV7-8 and TRBJ2-1; 9 nucleotides match TRBD1. Trimming removed 4 bases from V and 8 bases from J; junction bases left unmatched: 9. This CDR3 has 15 amino acids. Per the germline V gene, CDR1 is SGHVS and CDR2 is FQNEAQ. The CDR3 sequence: CASSSQGQGYYEQFF. CDR3 DNA sequence: TGTGCCAGCAGCTCCCAGGGACAGGGTTATTATGAGCAGTTCTTC.

This chain links TRBV6-2 or TRBV6-3 with TRBJ2-1; TRBD2 matches at 9 bases. The CDR3 is 16 amino acids. Germline V gene data show CDR1 as MNHEY and CDR2 as SVGEGT. The ends lost 7 bases at V and 7 bases at J; junction bases unmatched: 14. The CDR3 spells CASTPELAGVRNEQFF. In nucleotides, the CDR3 is TGTGCCAGCACCCCCGAATTAGCGGGAGTTCGGAATGAGCAGTTCTTC.

The genes are TRBV29-1 and TRBJ1-1; the match to TRBD1 covers 12 bases. The germline CDR1 and CDR2 sequences are SQVTM and ANQGSEA. The V segment lost 7 bases and the J segment 6 bases; nucleotides outside the gene matches: 6. The CDR3 totals 13 residues. The CDR3: CSALRDRGPEAFF. CDR3 DNA sequence: TGCAGCGCACTCCGGGACAGGGGGCCTGAAGCTTTCTTT.

The genes are TRBV18 and TRBJ1-2; D not resolved. V was cut by 3 bases and J by 4 bases, with 12 bases left in between. Germline-derived CDR1 and CDR2 are KGHSH and LQKENI. The CDR3 runs to 14 residues. In nucleotides, the CDR3 is TGTGCCAGCTCACCCGGCCCCCAGGCCTATGGCTACACCTTC. Its protein is CASSPGPQAYGYTF.

The chain's CDR3 is CASISGNTIYF. The DNA of the CDR3 is TGTGCCAGCATCAGTGGAAACACCATATATTTT. The chain couples TRBV3-1 (or the pseudogene TRBV3-2) to TRBJ1-3; no definite D call. The length of the CDR3 is 11 residues. Germline V gene data show CDR1 as LGHDT and CDR2 as YNNKEL (reference sequence). V gave up 7 bases and J gave up 3 bases, with 4 bases separating them.

V and J are TRBV7-3 and TRBJ1-2; D remains ambiguous. This CDR3 is built from 15 residues. The germline gives CDR1 SGHTA, CDR2 FQGTGA. V lost 4 bases to trimming and J lost 0 bases, with 12 bases between them. CDR3 region: CASSSARSANYGYTF. The CDR3 region has the DNA TGTGCCAGCAGCTCCGCGAGGTCTGCTAACTATGGCTACACCTTC.

CDR3 amino acids: CASSHGREAEDTQYF. The DNA of the CDR3 is TGTGCCAGCAGTCACGGGAGGGAAGCGGAAGATACGCAGTATTTT. The chain has TRBV7-3 and TRBJ2-3; 8 bases agree with TRBD2. Trimming removed 6 bases from V and 5 bases from J; junction bases left unmatched: 10. In germline, CDR1 is SGHTA, CDR2 FQGTGA. The CDR3 sequence is 15 residues long.

The chain uses TRBV28 and TRBJ1-5; 8 bases match TRBD1. Germline V gene data show CDR1 as MDHEN and CDR2 as SYDVKM. With V trimmed by 6 bases and J by 2 bases, 6 bases remained unmatched. This CDR3 has 15 amino acids. CDR3 nucleotides: TGTGCCAGCAGGTCGACAGGGGTGGGCAATCAGCCCCAGCATTTT. Its translation: CASRSTGVGNQPQHF.

This clone showed up just once. The chain couples TRBV4-2 to TRBJ2-3; the match to TRBD2 covers 7 bases. With 4 bases clipped from V and 1 base from J, the junction kept 8 bases outside the gene matches. CDR3 length equals 16 residues. Germline V CDR1 and CDR2: LGHNA, YNFKEQ. Written as DNA, the CDR3 is TGTGCCAGCAGCCGGACGGCGGGAGAAGGCACAGATACGCAGTATTTT. This gives the protein CASSRTAGEGTDTQYF.

J is TRBJ2-5 and V is TRBV11-2; weak D call: TRBD2 (6 bases). This CDR3 comprises 17 residues. Germline V CDR1 and CDR2: SGHAT, FQNNGV. Between the trimmed V and J ends, which lost 4 bases and 8 bases, there was a span of 26 bases. The DNA of the CDR3 is TGTGCCAGCAGCTCAATCGGCCCTCGGCCGCGGAGGGGAACCCAGTACTTC. Translating it yields CASSSIGPRPRRGTQYF.

The chain uses TRBV5-6 and TRBJ1-1; no clear D gene. The CDR3 is 13 amino acids. V dropped 3 bases and J dropped 5 bases, with 11 bases sitting between them. Germline CDR1 and CDR2: SGHDT and YYEEEE. The CDR3 reads CASSWSAGTEAFF. CDR3 DNA: TGTGCCAGCAGCTGGTCCGCCGGGACTGAAGCTTTCTTT.

The genes are TRBV7-2 and TRBJ2-4, with D uncertain. Trimming left V 5 bases short and J 1 base short, with 9 bases between. This CDR3 has 14 amino acids. Per the germline V gene, CDR1 is SGHTA and CDR2 is FQGNSA. The CDR3 loop is CASSTIEAKNIQYF. Written as DNA, the CDR3 is TGTGCCAGCAGCACCATAGAGGCCAAAAACATTCAGTACTTC.

The rearrangement uses TRBV3-1 (or the pseudogene TRBV3-2) and TRBJ2-7; the match to TRBD2 covers 10 bases. This CDR3 has 15 residues. The V gene's germline CDR1 is LGHDT and CDR2 YNNKEL (reference sequence). Trimming removed 2 bases from V and 6 bases from J; junction bases left unmatched: 7. Here the CDR3 reads CASSQSEREGREQYF. The DNA for the CDR3 is TGTGCCAGCAGCCAATCGGAGCGGGAGGGCCGCGAGCAGTACTTC.

This rearrangement joins TRBV3-1 (or the pseudogene TRBV3-2) to TRBJ2-7; 11 bases map to TRBD1. Trimming cost V 2 bases and J 5 bases; bases outside gene matches: 5. This CDR3 contains 15 residues. Germline-derived CDR1 and CDR2 are LGHDT and YNNKEL (reference sequence). The CDR3 protein is CASSQKGQGANEQYF. The CDR3 bases are TGTGCCAGCAGCCAAAAAGGACAGGGGGCTAACGAGCAGTACTTC.

The rearrangement uses TRBV28 and TRBJ2-1; 7 positions agree with TRBD1. The V gene end was trimmed by 7 bases and the J gene end by 2 bases; junction bases not matched to a gene: 5. Germline V lookup: CDR1 MDHEN, CDR2 SYDVKM. The CDR3 covers 14 residues. The CDR3 DNA sequence: TGTGCCAGCACCCTCACAGGGGCCTACAATGAGCAGTTCTTC. It specifies CASTLTGAYNEQFF.

The chain uses TRBV7-9 and TRBJ2-5, with TRBD1 matching 10 bases. The germline V gene encodes CDR1 SEHNR and CDR2 FQNEAQ (reference sequence). CDR3 length equals 15 residues. J gave up 5 bases and V 4 bases, and 7 bases lay outside the gene matches. The CDR3 DNA follows: TGTGCCAGCAGCTACGGACAGGGGGTAGAGGAGACCCAGTACTTC. Protein sequence: CASSYGQGVEETQYF. Full variable domain (outside the CDR3, taken from reference TRBV7-9 and TRBJ2-5): DTGVSQNPRHKITKRGQNVTFRCDPISEHNRLYWYRQTLGQGPEFLTYFQNEAQLEKSRLLSDRFSAERPKGSFSTLEIQRTEQGDSAMYLCASSYGQGVEETQYFGPGTRLLVL.

V is TRBV4-2 and J is TRBJ2-2; D is possibly TRBD2 (5 bases). The CDR3 length is 15 residues. V dropped 3 bases and J dropped 5 bases, with 13 bases sitting between them. Germline CDR1 reads LGHNA; CDR2 reads YNFKEQ. The CDR3 region has the DNA TGTGCCAGCAGCCAGCAGAACCGAGGGACCGGGGAGCTGTTTTTT. As protein: CASSQQNRGTGELFF.

Relative to its sample, this clone is large. The chain carries TRBV28 and TRBJ2-7, with 8 bases identical to TRBD1. The CDR3 totals 16 residues. V dropped 5 bases and J dropped 1; count of bases not matched to a gene: 10. Germline lookup yields CDR1 MDHEN and CDR2 SYDVKM. The CDR3 region is CASSIGVGQESYEQYF. In DNA form, the CDR3 reads TGTGCCAGCAGTATAGGGGTGGGACAGGAATCCTACGAGCAGTACTTC. Full variable domain (remainder filled in from reference TRBV28 and TRBJ2-7): DVKVTQSSRYLVKRTGEKVFLECVQDMDHENMFWYRQDPGLGLRLIYFSYDVKMKEKGDIPEGYSVSREKKERFSLILESASTNQTSMYLCASSIGVGQESYEQYFGPGTRLTVT.

A single count supports this clone. The chain links TRBV4-2 to TRBJ2-1; the match to TRBD2 covers 9 bases. The CDR3 runs to 15 residues. V gave up 4 bases and J gave up 4 bases; unmatched junction bases: 5. CDR1 and CDR2 (germline): LGHNA, YNFKEQ. The CDR3 DNA follows: TGTGCCAGCAGCCTCGCGGGAGGGACATACAATGAGCAGTTCTTC. Its protein product is CASSLAGGTYNEQFF.

This rearrangement joins TRBV3-1 (or the pseudogene TRBV3-2) to TRBJ1-1; 7 nucleotides match TRBD1. V was pared by 4 bases and J by 2 bases, with 4 bases of the junction left unmatched. The CDR3 has 14 residues. Germline loops: CDR1 LGHDT, CDR2 YNNKEL (reference sequence). CDR3 DNA sequence: TGTGCCAGCAGCCTCCCAGGGGGTAACACTGAAGCTTTCTTT. It codes for CASSLPGGNTEAFF.

The chain carries TRBV5-1 and TRBJ1-4, with D unclear. CDR3 length: 14 amino acids. V was trimmed by 0 bases and J by 2 bases, leaving 5 bases between them. Germline CDR1 reads SGHRS; CDR2 reads YFSETQ. DNA for the CDR3: TGCGCCAGCAGCTTGGACGGGACTAATGAAAAACTGTTTTTT. Protein product: CASSLDGTNEKLFF.

The chain uses TRBV5-6 and TRBJ2-2; TRBD2 agrees at 7 bases. The germline V gene encodes CDR1 SGHDT and CDR2 YYEEEE. CDR3 length: 14 residues. Trimming at V came to 6 bases and at J to 4 bases, leaving 6 bases not matched to a gene. In DNA, the CDR3 is TGTGCCAGCAAAGCGGGAATGACCACCGGGGAGCTGTTTTTT. This translates into CASKAGMTTGELFF.

The CDR3 region has the DNA TGCGCCAGCAGAGGTAGACAAACTAGCACAGATACGCAGTATTTT. Its protein product is CASRGRQTSTDTQYF. The V and J genes are TRBV4-1 and TRBJ2-3; D not certain. The CDR3 length is 15 residues. The V end lost 6 bases, the J end lost 0 bases, and 13 bases lay between the germline ends. CDR1 is MGHRA and CDR2 is YSYEKL in the germline V gene.